This TCR beta chain was identified in a study of blood T cell repertoires in COVID-19. Turning to the study itself: The United States, Italy and Spain were the sources of the acute and convalescent COVID-19 samples. Sources were T cells, B-cell-depleted T cells, or PBMCs; the material itself was cDNA or gDNA.

The CDR3 totals 16 residues. The V gene's germline CDR1 is MNHEY and CDR2 SVGEGT. V lost 6 bases and J lost 3; bases outside the gene matches: 10. Per the study methods: For nucleated cells, counts were estimated from reference gene primer amplification. Using immunoSEQ multiplex PCR, the repertoire was profiled, and TCRdb retains in-frame clones only, with some absent. The V and J calls and the clone size are those of that table, but D and trimming were determined from the DNA. The data show around 100,000 clones, with 85% to 90% seen just once and around 32% held by the top ten. Material for sequencing was peripheral blood. This sequence originates from an elderly woman with acute or convalescent COVID-19. This chain links TRBV6-2 or TRBV6-3 with TRBJ2-2, with 7 bases aligning to TRBD2. The CDR3 here is CASSRREAGDTGELFF. The CDR3 bases are TGTGCCAGCAGCCGTAGGGAGGCGGGGGACACCGGGGAGCTGTTTTTT.